The 18 T cell receptor beta chains listed next were all sequenced from one sample in a study of blood T cell repertoires in COVID-19. Using immunoSEQ multiplex PCR, the repertoire was profiled, and TCRdb retains in-frame clones only, with some absent. The sample lists approximately 300,000 clones; 75% to 90% were seen once. Sequencing was done on a sample of PBMCs or T cells enriched from blood (not recorded which). Receptors originate from a woman in her twenties or thirties who had recovered from COVID-19.

The chain combines TRBV28 with TRBJ1-2; weak D call: TRBD1 (6 bases). This CDR3 contains 13 residues. V shed 7 bases and J shed 6 bases, with 15 bases lying between them. Looked up from germline, CDR1 is MDHEN and CDR2 is SYDVKM. The CDR3 is CASTPGRGNGYTF. The CDR3 DNA reads TGTGCCAGCACCCCAGGCAGGGGAAATGGCTACACCTTC.

The V gene is TRBV5-5, the J gene TRBJ1-1; TRBD1 is a possible D gene (5 bases). CDR1 SGHKS and CDR2 YYEKEE come from the germline V gene (reference sequence). Trimming removed 3 bases from V and 3 bases from J, with 15 bases in between. This CDR3 spans 15 amino acids. The CDR3 spells CASSYRRSGDTEAFF. In nucleotides, the CDR3 is TGTGCCAGCAGCTACAGGAGGTCGGGGGACACTGAAGCTTTCTTT.

V gene TRBV6-5 combines with J gene TRBJ1-1; D ambiguous. Trimming shortened V by 5 bases and J by 1 base, and 14 bases separated the two germline ends. Germline-derived CDR1 and CDR2 are MNHEY and SVGAGI. The CDR3 loop spans 15 amino acids. The chain's CDR3 is CASSKRITANTEAFF. CDR3 DNA sequence: TGTGCCAGCAGTAAAAGAATAACAGCGAACACTGAAGCTTTCTTT.

The chain links TRBV5-1 to TRBJ2-7; maybe TRBD1 (7 bases). The CDR3 contains 15 residues. The V and J ends lost 4 bases and 1 base respectively, with 15 bases between them. Germline loops: CDR1 SGHRS, CDR2 YFSETQ. CDR3: CASSPGAGGSYEQYF. For the CDR3, the DNA is TGCGCCAGCAGCCCCGGGGCAGGGGGGTCCTACGAGCAGTACTTC.

The J gene is TRBJ2-7, the V gene TRBV4-2; D gene uncertain. CDR3 length: 14 amino acids. Trimming removed 4 bases at V and 6 bases at J, with 16 bases between. Germline V gives CDR1 LGHNA, CDR2 YNFKEQ. The CDR3: CASSLDSLSVEQYF. CDR3 nucleotide sequence: TGTGCCAGCAGCCTCGACTCCCTCAGCGTCGAGCAGTACTTC.

The chain couples TRBV5-1 to TRBJ2-2; D perhaps matches TRBD1 (6 bases). Trimming shortened V by 7 bases and J by 5 bases, and 15 bases separated the two germline ends. CDR1 SGHRS and CDR2 YFSETQ come from the germline V gene. The CDR3 sequence is 14 residues long. The CDR3 DNA reads TGCGCCAGCGGGGAGTGGGGGCGAACCGGGGAGCTGTTTTTT. Its translation is CASGEWGRTGELFF.

The chain carries TRBV28 and TRBJ2-4, with TRBD1 identical over 7 bases. CDR1 and CDR2 from the germline V gene are MDHEN and SYDVKM. The V and J ends lost 4 bases and 3 bases, in that order; junction bases with no gene match: 9. This CDR3 is 16 amino acids long. The CDR3 coding sequence is TGTGCCAGCAGTTCCAGACAGGGCAGGGGCAAAAACATTCAGTACTTC. This translates into CASSSRQGRGKNIQYF.

The J gene is TRBJ1-4, the V gene TRBV3-1 (or the pseudogene TRBV3-2); a possible D gene is TRBD1 (5 bases). Germline values: CDR1 LGHDT, CDR2 YNNKEL (reference sequence). The V end lost 0 bases, the J end lost 6 bases, and 14 bases lay between the germline ends. The CDR3 loop spans 16 amino acids. The CDR3 nucleotides are TGTGCCAGCAGCCAAGATCTTGTGACAGCCGATGAAAAACTGTTTTTT. It specifies CASSQDLVTADEKLFF.

V usage is TRBV9 and J usage is TRBJ2-3, with D unresolved. With 0 bases removed from V and 2 bases from J, the gap between germline ends came to 13 bases. Germline V lookup: CDR1 SGDLS, CDR2 YYNGEE. The CDR3 covers 16 residues. CDR3 DNA: TGTGCCAGCAGCGTAGCGTCCCCTACGGTCACAGATACGCAGTATTTT. This gives the protein CASSVASPTVTDTQYF.

The chain has TRBV28 and TRBJ2-3; TRBD1 matches at 8 bases. The CDR3 is made up of 15 amino acids. V trimming: 5 bases; J trimming: 0 bases; junction bases outside the gene matches: 4. Germline V CDR1 and CDR2: MDHEN, SYDVKM. The CDR3 region is CASSPGQGSTDTQYF. The CDR3 DNA reads as TGTGCCAGCAGTCCTGGACAGGGAAGCACAGATACGCAGTATTTT.

The table lists this clone with a few counts. This sequence joins TRBV9 and TRBJ2-6; D not certain. In germline, CDR1 is SGDLS, CDR2 YYNGEE. V lost 3 bases and J lost 0, with 16 bases in between. This CDR3 region has 18 residues. The CDR3 spells CASSARRRGNSGANVLTF. The CDR3 region has the DNA TGTGCCAGCAGCGCCCGGCGCCGAGGAAACTCTGGGGCCAACGTCCTGACTTTC.

The J gene is TRBJ1-2, the V gene TRBV30; D uncertain. The ends were cut back, 0 bases at V and 7 bases at J, with 18 bases in the middle. CDR1 is GTSNPN, CDR2 SVGIG, per germline (reference sequence). The CDR3 length is 15 residues. This chain's CDR3 is CAWSVNKRLLPGYTF. DNA of the CDR3: TGTGCCTGGAGTGTAAATAAGCGACTCTTGCCTGGCTACACCTTC. Using reference TRBV30 and TRBJ1-2 for the parts outside the CDR3, the full variable domain is SQTIHQWPATLVQPVGSPLSLECTVEGTSNPNLYWYRQAAGRGLQLLFYSVGIGQISSEVPQNLSASRPQDRQFILSSKKLLLSDSGFYLCAWSVNKRLLPGYTFGSGTRLTVV.

The chain has TRBV24-1 and TRBJ2-5, with TRBD1 matching 8 bases. The CDR3 spans 14 residues. The germline gives CDR1 KGHDR, CDR2 SFDVKD. The trim removed 4 bases at V and 3 bases at J, leaving 3 bases unmatched. CDR3: CATSDPTGEETQYF. The CDR3 bases are TGTGCCACCAGTGACCCGACAGGGGAAGAGACCCAGTACTTC.

The chain recombines TRBV12-3 or TRBV12-4 with TRBJ1-6, with unresolved D. The CDR3 extends over 13 amino acids. V lost 6 bases and J 10 bases, leaving 13 bases between the germline ends. CDR3: CASRVNSGSPLHF. CDR3 coding DNA: TGTGCCAGCAGGGTTAACAGCGGGTCACCCCTCCACTTT.

J is TRBJ2-2 and V is TRBV5-1, with D possibly being TRBD2 (5 bases). V gave up 0 bases and J gave up 0 bases, with 18 bases separating them. Germline CDR1 is SGHRS and CDR2 is YFSETQ. This CDR3 region has 19 residues. The CDR3: CASSLDSGQLIPNTGELFF. DNA of the CDR3: TGCGCCAGCAGCTTGGACAGCGGCCAGCTTATTCCGAACACCGGGGAGCTGTTTTTT.

The chain has TRBV7-2 and TRBJ2-7; possible D gene TRBD1, 6 bases. Trimming stripped 5 bases from V and 3 bases from J, with 11 bases between. The CDR3 spans 13 residues. CDR1 SGHTA and CDR2 FQGNSA come from the germline V gene. This CDR3 reads CASSLGQYYEQYF. CDR3 DNA: TGTGCCAGCAGCCTCGGACAGTACTACGAGCAGTACTTC. Using reference TRBV7-2 and TRBJ2-7 for the parts outside the CDR3, the full variable domain is GAGVSQSPSNKVTEKGKDVELRCDPISGHTALYWYRQSLGQGLEFLIYFQGNSAPDKSGLPSDRFSAERTGGSVSTLTIQRTQQEDSAVYLCASSLGQYYEQYFGPGTRLTVT.

The V call is TRBV7-9, the J call TRBJ2-5; 9 nucleotides line up with TRBD1. From germline, CDR1 is SEHNR and CDR2 FQNEAQ (reference sequence). The CDR3 is 15 residues long. The J segment lost 4 bases and the V segment lost 3 bases, leaving 6 bases of the junction unmatched. CDR3 bases: TGTGCCAGCAGCTTCCGACAGGGGGGGGGAGAGACCCAGTACTTC. This sequence encodes CASSFRQGGGETQYF. The full variable domain, its missing parts supplied by reference TRBV7-9 and TRBJ2-5, is DTGVSQNPRHKITKRGQNVTFRCDPISEHNRLYWYRQTLGQGPEFLTYFQNEAQLEKSRLLSDRFSAERPKGSFSTLEIQRTEQGDSAMYLCASSFRQGGGETQYFGPGTRLLVL.

In this sample, this clone turned up a few times. This rearrangement joins TRBV14 to TRBJ2-1, with a weak D call TRBD2 (6 bases). Germline loops: CDR1 SGHDN, CDR2 FVKESK. The CDR3 is 15 amino acids. The V gene lost 5 bases and the J gene lost 3 bases, with 14 bases spanning the gap. The DNA of the CDR3 is TGTGCCAGCAGCACGCGGGGTTTAGGCTACAATGAGCAGTTCTTC. Its translation is CASSTRGLGYNEQFF.